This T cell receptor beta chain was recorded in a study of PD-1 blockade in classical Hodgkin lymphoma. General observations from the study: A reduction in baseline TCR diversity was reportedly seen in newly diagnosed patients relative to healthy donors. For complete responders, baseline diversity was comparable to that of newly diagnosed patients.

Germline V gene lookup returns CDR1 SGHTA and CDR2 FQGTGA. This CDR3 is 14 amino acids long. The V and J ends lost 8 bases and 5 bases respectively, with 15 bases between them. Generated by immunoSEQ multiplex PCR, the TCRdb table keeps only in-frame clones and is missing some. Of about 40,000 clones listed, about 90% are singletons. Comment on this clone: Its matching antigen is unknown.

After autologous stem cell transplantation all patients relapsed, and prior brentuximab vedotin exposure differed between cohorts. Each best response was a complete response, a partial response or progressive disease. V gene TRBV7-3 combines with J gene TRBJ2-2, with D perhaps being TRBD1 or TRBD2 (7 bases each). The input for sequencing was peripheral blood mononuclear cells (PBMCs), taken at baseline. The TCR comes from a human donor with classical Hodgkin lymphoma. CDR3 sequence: CASREAGGTGELFF. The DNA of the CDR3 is TGTGCCAGCCGGGAGGCAGGGGGAACCGGGGAGCTGTTTTTT.